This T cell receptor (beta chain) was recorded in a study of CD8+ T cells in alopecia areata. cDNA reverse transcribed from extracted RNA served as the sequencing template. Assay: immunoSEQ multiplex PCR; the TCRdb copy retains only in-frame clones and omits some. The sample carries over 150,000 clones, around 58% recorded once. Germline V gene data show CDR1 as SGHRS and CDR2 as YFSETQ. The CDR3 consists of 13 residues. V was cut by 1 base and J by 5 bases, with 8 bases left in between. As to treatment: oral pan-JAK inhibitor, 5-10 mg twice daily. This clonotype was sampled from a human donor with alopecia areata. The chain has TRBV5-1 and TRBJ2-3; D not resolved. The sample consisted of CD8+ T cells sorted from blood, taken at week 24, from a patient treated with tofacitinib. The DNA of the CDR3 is TGCGCCAGCAGCTTGTTGATGGGAGATACGCAGTATTTT. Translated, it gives CASSLLMGDTQYF.